A selection of T cell receptor beta chains follows, all from one sample in a study of T-cell reconstitution after alpha-beta-depleted transplantation in children. TCRdb re-analysed the PCR reads in MiXCR, keeping a single row per CDR3 protein. This table holds some 550,000 distinct CDR3 sequences, around 17% found once. The source material was PBMCs from the stem cell graft donor, sampled from the stem cell graft. The receptors were sampled from a human donor who donated a stem cell graft to a child with acute lymphoblastic leukemia. Each CDR3 is given with its conserved first and last residue. The D gene is left open where the match is weak. Where a row states a size, it is once, few, many or the class of an expanded clone; other rows omit it.

j_gene: TRBJ2-7
v_gene: TRBV19
abundance: few
d_gene: TRBD1
len: 16
CDR3aa: CASSIDRGTGAYEQYF
CDR3nt: TGTGCCAGTAGTATAGACCGCGGGACAGGGGCCTACGAGCAGTACTTC

j_gene: TRBJ1-3
v_gene: TRBV14
abundance: few
d_gene: TRBD1
len: 17
CDR3aa: CASSPRTGPRSGNTIYF
CDR3nt: TGTGCCAGCAGCCCCAGGACAGGGCCTCGCTCTGGAAACACCATATATTTT

j_gene: TRBJ2-5
v_gene: TRBV2
abundance: -
d_gene: TRBD1
len: 16
CDR3aa: CASKGQGAVYQETQYF
CDR3nt: TGTGCCAGCAAAGGGCAGGGGGCGGTGTACCAAGAGACCCAGTACTTC

j_gene: TRBJ1-6
v_gene: TRBV5-1
abundance: -
d_gene: -
len: 15
CDR3aa: CASSLAGTGNSPLHF
CDR3nt: TGCGCCAGCAGCTTGGCCGGGACGGGCAATTCACCCCTCCACTTT

j_gene: TRBJ2-1
v_gene: TRBV3-1
abundance: few
d_gene: TRBD2
len: 19
CDR3aa: CASSHGLAGVGGSYNEQFF
CDR3nt: TGTGCCAGCAGCCATGGTCTAGCGGGAGTTGGGGGCTCCTACAATGAGCAGTTCTTC

j_gene: TRBJ1-5
v_gene: TRBV7-9
abundance: -
d_gene: -
len: 17
CDR3aa: CASSSYRDRLPNQPQHF
CDR3nt: TGTGCCAGCAGTTCCTATCGGGACCGCCTACCCAATCAGCCCCAGCATTTT

j_gene: TRBJ1-3
v_gene: TRBV3-1
abundance: few
d_gene: -
len: 17
CDR3aa: CASSLLTPIPTRNTIYF
CDR3nt: TGTGCCAGCAGCCTACTGACCCCTATTCCGACCCGAAACACCATATATTTT

j_gene: TRBJ1-2
v_gene: TRBV12-3/TRBV12-4
abundance: -
d_gene: -
len: 13
CDR3aa: CASSLATAYGYTF
CDR3nt: TGTGCCAGCAGTCTCGCGACTGCTTATGGCTACACCTTC

j_gene: TRBJ2-7
v_gene: TRBV9
abundance: few
d_gene: -
len: 15
CDR3aa: CASSVEDISPYEQYF
CDR3nt: TGTGCCAGCAGCGTAGAGGACATATCCCCCTACGAGCAGTACTTC

j_gene: TRBJ2-3
v_gene: TRBV11-2
abundance: few
d_gene: TRBD1
len: 21
CDR3aa: CASSSYGYTGGQKGLTDTQYF
CDR3nt: TGTGCCAGCAGTTCCTACGGGTACACTGGGGGACAGAAAGGACTCACAGATACGCAGTATTTT

j_gene: TRBJ2-1
v_gene: TRBV29-1
abundance: -
d_gene: TRBD1
len: 14
CDR3aa: CSVEGLGQDNEQFF
CDR3nt: TGCAGCGTTGAAGGTCTGGGACAGGACAATGAGCAGTTCTTC

j_gene: TRBJ2-3
v_gene: TRBV7-2
abundance: few
d_gene: TRBD1
len: 15
CDR3aa: CASSLADRGRGTQYF
CDR3nt: TGTGCCAGCAGCTTAGCCGACAGGGGGCGGGGTACGCAGTATTTT

j_gene: TRBJ1-5
v_gene: TRBV12-3/TRBV12-4
abundance: -
d_gene: TRBD1
len: 16
CDR3aa: CASRPSTGVDNQPQHF
CDR3nt: TGTGCCAGCAGGCCTTCGACAGGGGTGGACAATCAGCCCCAGCATTTT

j_gene: TRBJ2-3
v_gene: TRBV14
abundance: few
d_gene: TRBD1
len: 15
CDR3aa: CASSYRDRAADTQYF
CDR3nt: TGTGCCAGCAGCTACCGGGACAGGGCGGCAGATACGCAGTATTTT

j_gene: TRBJ1-3
v_gene: TRBV20-1
abundance: -
d_gene: -
len: 15
CDR3aa: CSARKLDRSGNTIYF
CDR3nt: TGCAGTGCTAGAAAATTAGACAGATCTGGAAACACCATATATTTT

j_gene: TRBJ2-7
v_gene: TRBV27
abundance: many
d_gene: -
len: 11
CDR3aa: CASSLGPEQYF
CDR3nt: TGTGCCAGCAGTTTGGGACCCGAGCAGTACTTC

j_gene: TRBJ2-1
v_gene: TRBV29-1
abundance: few
d_gene: TRBD2
len: 16
CDR3aa: CSVPPGLASFYNEQFF
CDR3nt: TGCAGCGTTCCCCCGGGACTAGCGTCTTTCTACAATGAGCAGTTCTTC

j_gene: TRBJ2-5
v_gene: TRBV5-1
abundance: few
d_gene: -
len: 13
CDR3aa: CASSSDRQETQYF
CDR3nt: TGCGCCAGCAGCTCGGACAGACAAGAGACCCAGTACTTC

j_gene: TRBJ2-2
v_gene: TRBV18
abundance: -
d_gene: -
len: 18
CDR3aa: CASSLRDGAGWNTGELFF
CDR3nt: TGTGCCAGCTCACTACGCGACGGGGCAGGATGGAACACCGGGGAGCTGTTTTTT

j_gene: TRBJ2-1
v_gene: TRBV3-1
abundance: -
d_gene: -
len: 13
CDR3aa: CASSHPGFNEQFF
CDR3nt: TGTGCCAGCAGCCATCCTGGCTTCAATGAGCAGTTCTTC

j_gene: TRBJ2-1
v_gene: TRBV12-3/TRBV12-4
abundance: few
d_gene: TRBD1
len: 16
CDR3aa: CASSPDGETGGYEQFF
CDR3nt: TGTGCCAGCAGTCCTGATGGTGAGACAGGGGGCTATGAGCAGTTCTTC

j_gene: TRBJ2-3
v_gene: TRBV5-5
abundance: -
d_gene: -
len: 15
CDR3aa: CASSLWGPSTDTQYF
CDR3nt: TGTGCCAGCAGCTTATGGGGTCCTAGCACAGATACGCAGTATTTT

j_gene: TRBJ2-1
v_gene: TRBV5-1
abundance: few
d_gene: -
len: 14
CDR3aa: CASSLEAGAEPQFF
CDR3nt: TGCGCCAGCAGCTTGGAGGCAGGGGCCGAACCGCAGTTCTTC

j_gene: TRBJ2-7
v_gene: TRBV20-1
abundance: -
d_gene: TRBD2
len: 15
CDR3aa: CSARKWRESSYEQYF
CDR3nt: TGCAGTGCTAGGAAATGGCGGGAGAGTAGTTACGAGCAGTACTTC

j_gene: TRBJ2-1
v_gene: TRBV20-1
abundance: -
d_gene: -
len: 10
CDR3aa: CSAQSPEQFF
CDR3nt: TGCAGTGCACAATCTCCAGAGCAGTTCTTC